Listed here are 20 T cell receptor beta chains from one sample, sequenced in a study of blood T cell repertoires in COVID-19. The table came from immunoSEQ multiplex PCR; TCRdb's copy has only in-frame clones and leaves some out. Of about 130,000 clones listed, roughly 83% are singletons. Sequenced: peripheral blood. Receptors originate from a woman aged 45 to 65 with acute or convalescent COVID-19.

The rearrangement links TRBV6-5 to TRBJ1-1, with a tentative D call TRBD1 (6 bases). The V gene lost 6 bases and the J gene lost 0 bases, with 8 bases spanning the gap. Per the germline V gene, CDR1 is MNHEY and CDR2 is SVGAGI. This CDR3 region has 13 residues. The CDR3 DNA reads TGTGCCAGCAGAAGACAGGTGAACACTGAAGCTTTCTTT. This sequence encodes CASRRQVNTEAFF.

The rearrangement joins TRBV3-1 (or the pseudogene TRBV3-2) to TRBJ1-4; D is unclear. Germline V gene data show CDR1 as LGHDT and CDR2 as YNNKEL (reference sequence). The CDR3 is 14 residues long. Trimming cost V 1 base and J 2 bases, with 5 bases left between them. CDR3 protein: CASSQGATNEKLFF. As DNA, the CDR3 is TGTGCCAGCAGCCAAGGAGCTACTAATGAAAAACTGTTTTTT.

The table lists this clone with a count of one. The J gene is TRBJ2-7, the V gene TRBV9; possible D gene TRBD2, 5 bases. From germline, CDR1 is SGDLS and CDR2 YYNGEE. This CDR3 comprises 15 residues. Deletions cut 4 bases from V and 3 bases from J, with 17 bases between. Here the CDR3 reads CASSPHREANYEQYF. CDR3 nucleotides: TGTGCCAGCAGCCCCCACCGGGAAGCTAACTACGAGCAGTACTTC. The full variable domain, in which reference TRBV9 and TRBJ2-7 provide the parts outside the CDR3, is DSGVTQTPKHLITATGQRVTLRCSPRSGDLSVYWYQQSLDQGLQFLIQYYNGEERAKGNILERFSAQQFPDLHSELNLSSLELGDSALYFCASSPHREANYEQYFGPGTRLTVT.

DNA of the CDR3: TGCGCCAGCAGTAACAGCCTTAACTATGGCTACACCTTC. Amino acids: CASSNSLNYGYTF. V gene TRBV10-1 combines with J gene TRBJ1-2; no firm D call. Germline V gene lookup returns CDR1 WNHNN and CDR2 SYGVQD (reference sequence). V was trimmed by 5 bases and J by 1 base, leaving 8 bases between them. The CDR3 length is 13 residues.

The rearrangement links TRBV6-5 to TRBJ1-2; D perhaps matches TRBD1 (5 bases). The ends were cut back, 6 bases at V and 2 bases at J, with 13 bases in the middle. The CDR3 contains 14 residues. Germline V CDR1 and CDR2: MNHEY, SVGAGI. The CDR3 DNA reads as TGTGCCAGCAGGGAGGACGGGGGGAACTATGGCTACACCTTC. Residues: CASREDGGNYGYTF.

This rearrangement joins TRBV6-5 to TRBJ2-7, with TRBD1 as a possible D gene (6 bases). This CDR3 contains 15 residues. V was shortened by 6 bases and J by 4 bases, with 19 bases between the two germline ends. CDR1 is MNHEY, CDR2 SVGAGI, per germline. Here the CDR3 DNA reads TGTGCCAGCAGCCTACAACAGGGAATGAAATACGAGCAGTACTTC. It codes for CASSLQQGMKYEQYF.

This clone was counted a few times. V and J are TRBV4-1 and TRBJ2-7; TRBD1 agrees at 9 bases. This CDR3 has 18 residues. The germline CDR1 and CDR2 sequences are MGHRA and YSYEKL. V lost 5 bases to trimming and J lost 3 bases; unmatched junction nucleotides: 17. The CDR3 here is CASSFSGTGYPRDYEQYF. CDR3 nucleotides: TGCGCCAGCAGCTTCTCCGGGACAGGGTACCCTAGGGACTACGAGCAGTACTTC.

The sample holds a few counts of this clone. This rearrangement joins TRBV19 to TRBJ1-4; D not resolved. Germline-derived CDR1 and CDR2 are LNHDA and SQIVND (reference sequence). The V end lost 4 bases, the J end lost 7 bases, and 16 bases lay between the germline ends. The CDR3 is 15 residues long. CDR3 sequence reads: CASSNGRRRIEKLFF. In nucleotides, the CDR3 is TGTGCCAGTAGTAACGGCAGGCGACGTATTGAAAAACTGTTTTTT. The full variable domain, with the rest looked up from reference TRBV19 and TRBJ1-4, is DGGITQSPKYLFRKEGQNVTLSCEQNLNHDAMYWYRQDPGQGLRLIYYSQIVNDFQKGDIAEGYSVSREKKESFPLTVTSAQKNPTAFYLCASSNGRRRIEKLFFGSGTQLSVL.

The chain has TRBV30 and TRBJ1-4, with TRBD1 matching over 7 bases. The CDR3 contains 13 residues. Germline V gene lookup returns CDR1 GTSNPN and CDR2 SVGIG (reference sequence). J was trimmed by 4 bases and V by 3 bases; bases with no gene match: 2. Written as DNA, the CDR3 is TGTGCCTGGAGCCGGGACAGTAATGAAAAACTGTTTTTT. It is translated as CAWSRDSNEKLFF.

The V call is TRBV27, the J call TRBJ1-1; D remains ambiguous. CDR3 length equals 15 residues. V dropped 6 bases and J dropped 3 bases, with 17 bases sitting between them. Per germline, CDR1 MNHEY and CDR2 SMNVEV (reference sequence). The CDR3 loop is CASSPLPAMDTEAFF. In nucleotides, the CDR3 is TGTGCCAGCAGCCCACTACCGGCTATGGACACTGAAGCTTTCTTT.

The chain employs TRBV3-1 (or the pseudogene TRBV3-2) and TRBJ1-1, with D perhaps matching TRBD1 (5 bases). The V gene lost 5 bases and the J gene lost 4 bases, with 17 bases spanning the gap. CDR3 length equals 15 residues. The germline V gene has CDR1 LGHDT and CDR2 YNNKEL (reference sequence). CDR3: CASSINGGLGTEAFF. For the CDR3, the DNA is TGTGCCAGCAGCATAAATGGGGGGTTGGGCACTGAAGCTTTCTTT.

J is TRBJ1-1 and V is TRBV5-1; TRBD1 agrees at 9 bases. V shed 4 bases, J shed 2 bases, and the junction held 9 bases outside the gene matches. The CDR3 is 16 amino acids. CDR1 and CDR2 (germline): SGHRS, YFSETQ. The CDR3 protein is CASSAGQGLDNTEAFF. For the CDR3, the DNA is TGCGCCAGCAGCGCGGGACAGGGCTTAGATAACACTGAAGCTTTCTTT.

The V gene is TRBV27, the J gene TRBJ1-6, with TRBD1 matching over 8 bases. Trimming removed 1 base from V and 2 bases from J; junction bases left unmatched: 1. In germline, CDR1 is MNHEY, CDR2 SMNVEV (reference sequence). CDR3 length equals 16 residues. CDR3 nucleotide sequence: TGTGCCAGCAGTTTATGGGGACAGGCCTATAATTCACCCCTCCACTTT. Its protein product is CASSLWGQAYNSPLHF.

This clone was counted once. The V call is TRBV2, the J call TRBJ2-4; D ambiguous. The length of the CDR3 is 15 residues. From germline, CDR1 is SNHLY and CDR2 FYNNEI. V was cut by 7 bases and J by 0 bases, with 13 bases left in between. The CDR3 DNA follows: TGTGCCAGCAAAGAGTTACCGTTAGCCAAAAACATTCAGTACTTC. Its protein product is CASKELPLAKNIQYF.

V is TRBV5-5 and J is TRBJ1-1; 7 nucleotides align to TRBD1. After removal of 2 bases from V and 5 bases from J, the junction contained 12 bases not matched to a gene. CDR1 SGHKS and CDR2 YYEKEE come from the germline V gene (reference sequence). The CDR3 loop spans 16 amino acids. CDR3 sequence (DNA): TGTGCCAGCAGCTTAAATCGGAGGGGGCTGGAGACTGAAGCTTTCTTT. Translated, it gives CASSLNRRGLETEAFF.

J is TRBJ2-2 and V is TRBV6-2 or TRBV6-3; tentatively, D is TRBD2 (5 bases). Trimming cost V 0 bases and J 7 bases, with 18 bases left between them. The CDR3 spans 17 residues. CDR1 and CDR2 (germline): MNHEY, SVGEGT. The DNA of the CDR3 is TGTGCCAGCAGTTACTCGTCGGGGTTTCTCAATGTCGGGGAGCTGTTTTTT. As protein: CASSYSSGFLNVGELFF.

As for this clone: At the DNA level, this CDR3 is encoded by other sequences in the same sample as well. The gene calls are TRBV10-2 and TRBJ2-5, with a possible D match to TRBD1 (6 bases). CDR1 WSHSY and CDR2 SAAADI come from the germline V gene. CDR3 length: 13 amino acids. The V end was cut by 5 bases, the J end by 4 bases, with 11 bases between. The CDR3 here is CASSPTGGETQYF. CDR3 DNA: TGCGCCAGCAGTCCGACAGGCGGAGAGACCCAGTACTTC.

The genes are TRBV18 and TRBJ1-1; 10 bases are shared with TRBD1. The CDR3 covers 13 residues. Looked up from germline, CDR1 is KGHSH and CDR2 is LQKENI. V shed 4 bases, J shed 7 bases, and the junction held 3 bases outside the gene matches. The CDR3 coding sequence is TGTGCCAGCTCACTTGGGACAGGGGATGAAGCTTTCTTT. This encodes CASSLGTGDEAFF.

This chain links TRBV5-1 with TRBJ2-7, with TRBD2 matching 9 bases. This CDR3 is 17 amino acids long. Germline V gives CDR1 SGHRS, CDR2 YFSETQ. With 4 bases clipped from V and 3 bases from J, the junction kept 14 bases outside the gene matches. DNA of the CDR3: TGCGCCAGCAGCCCTGTGGCTAGCGGGGCCGGTAACTACGAGCAGTACTTC. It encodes CASSPVASGAGNYEQYF. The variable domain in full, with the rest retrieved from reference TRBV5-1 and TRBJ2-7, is KAGVTQTPRYLIKTRGQQVTLSCSPISGHRSVSWYQQTPGQGLQFLFEYFSETQRNKGNFPGRFSGRQFSNSRSEMNVSTLELGDSALYLCASSPVASGAGNYEQYFGPGTRLTVT.

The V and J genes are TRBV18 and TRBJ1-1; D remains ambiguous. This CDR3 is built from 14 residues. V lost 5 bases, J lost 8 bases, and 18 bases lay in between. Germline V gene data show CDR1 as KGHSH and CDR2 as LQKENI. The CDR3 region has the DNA TGTGCCAGCTCAGATGGTACGGGAGAATCCGAAGCTTTCTTT. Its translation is CASSDGTGESEAFF.